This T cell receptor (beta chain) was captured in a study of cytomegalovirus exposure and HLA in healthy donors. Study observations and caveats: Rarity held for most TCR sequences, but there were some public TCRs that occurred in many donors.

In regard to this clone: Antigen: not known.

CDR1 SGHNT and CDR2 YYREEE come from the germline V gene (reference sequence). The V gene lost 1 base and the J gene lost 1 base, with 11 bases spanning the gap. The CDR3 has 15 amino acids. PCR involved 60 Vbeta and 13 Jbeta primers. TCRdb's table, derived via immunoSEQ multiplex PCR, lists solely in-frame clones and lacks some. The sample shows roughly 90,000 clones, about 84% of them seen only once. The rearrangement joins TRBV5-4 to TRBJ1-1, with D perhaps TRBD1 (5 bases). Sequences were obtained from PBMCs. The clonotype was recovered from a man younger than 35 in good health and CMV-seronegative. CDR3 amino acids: CASSLLGGSNTEAFF. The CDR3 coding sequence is TGTGCCAGCAGCTTGCTGGGGGGATCGAACACTGAAGCTTTCTTT.